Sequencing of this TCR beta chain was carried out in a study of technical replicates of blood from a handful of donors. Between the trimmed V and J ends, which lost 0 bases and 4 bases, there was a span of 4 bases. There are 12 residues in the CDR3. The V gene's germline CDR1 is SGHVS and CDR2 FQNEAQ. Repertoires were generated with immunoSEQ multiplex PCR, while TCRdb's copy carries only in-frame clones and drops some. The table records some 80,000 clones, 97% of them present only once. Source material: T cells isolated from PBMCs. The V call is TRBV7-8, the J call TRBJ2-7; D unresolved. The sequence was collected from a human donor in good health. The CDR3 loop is CASSLAQYEQYF. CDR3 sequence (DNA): TGTGCCAGCAGCTTAGCGCAGTACGAGCAGTACTTC.